The source of this T cell receptor beta chain is a study of vaccination and CD4 T cells after COVID-19. Overall study: Cells were stimulated with overlapping spike peptide pools from SARS-CoV-2, HCoV-NL63, HCoV-OC43 and HCoV-229E. Researchers treated control cultures with a CEFX pool, an HIV-1 Nef pool, or no peptide.

General observations from the study: This study had few convalescent patients and no early post-infection samples.

Sequence data for DNA of cultured CD4+ T cells were generated by the Oncomine TCR Beta short-read assay. It was from cultured CD4+ T cells that genomic DNA was extracted. TCRdb redid the calling of the PCR reads with MiXCR, one entry per CDR3 protein. The sample yields thousands of distinct CDR3 sequences, 36% seen once. This CDR3 is built from 14 residues. Trimming removed 5 bases at V and 2 bases at J, with 14 bases between. The germline V gene encodes CDR1 DFQATT and CDR2 SNEGSKA (reference sequence). Treatment indicated: 10-day PBMC culture with coronavirus spike peptide pools or control peptides (ViraFEST assay). Unexposed donor CD4+ T cells predated the COVID-19 pandemic, collected 2011-2018. PBMCs were cultured at over 1.5 million per well with approximately 9.3 IU/ml IL-2 and approximately 9.4 ug/ml peptide pools. With respect to this clonotype: What it binds is not known.

This chain connects TRBV20-1 to TRBJ2-3; D possibly corresponds to TRBD1 (5 bases). The sample consisted of CD4+ T cells from blood, cultured in vitro. The receptor's source is a human donor in good health. CDR3 in DNA: TGCAGTGCTTCCCGGGTGGGGCTCACAGATACGCAGTATTTT. This encodes CSASRVGLTDTQYF.